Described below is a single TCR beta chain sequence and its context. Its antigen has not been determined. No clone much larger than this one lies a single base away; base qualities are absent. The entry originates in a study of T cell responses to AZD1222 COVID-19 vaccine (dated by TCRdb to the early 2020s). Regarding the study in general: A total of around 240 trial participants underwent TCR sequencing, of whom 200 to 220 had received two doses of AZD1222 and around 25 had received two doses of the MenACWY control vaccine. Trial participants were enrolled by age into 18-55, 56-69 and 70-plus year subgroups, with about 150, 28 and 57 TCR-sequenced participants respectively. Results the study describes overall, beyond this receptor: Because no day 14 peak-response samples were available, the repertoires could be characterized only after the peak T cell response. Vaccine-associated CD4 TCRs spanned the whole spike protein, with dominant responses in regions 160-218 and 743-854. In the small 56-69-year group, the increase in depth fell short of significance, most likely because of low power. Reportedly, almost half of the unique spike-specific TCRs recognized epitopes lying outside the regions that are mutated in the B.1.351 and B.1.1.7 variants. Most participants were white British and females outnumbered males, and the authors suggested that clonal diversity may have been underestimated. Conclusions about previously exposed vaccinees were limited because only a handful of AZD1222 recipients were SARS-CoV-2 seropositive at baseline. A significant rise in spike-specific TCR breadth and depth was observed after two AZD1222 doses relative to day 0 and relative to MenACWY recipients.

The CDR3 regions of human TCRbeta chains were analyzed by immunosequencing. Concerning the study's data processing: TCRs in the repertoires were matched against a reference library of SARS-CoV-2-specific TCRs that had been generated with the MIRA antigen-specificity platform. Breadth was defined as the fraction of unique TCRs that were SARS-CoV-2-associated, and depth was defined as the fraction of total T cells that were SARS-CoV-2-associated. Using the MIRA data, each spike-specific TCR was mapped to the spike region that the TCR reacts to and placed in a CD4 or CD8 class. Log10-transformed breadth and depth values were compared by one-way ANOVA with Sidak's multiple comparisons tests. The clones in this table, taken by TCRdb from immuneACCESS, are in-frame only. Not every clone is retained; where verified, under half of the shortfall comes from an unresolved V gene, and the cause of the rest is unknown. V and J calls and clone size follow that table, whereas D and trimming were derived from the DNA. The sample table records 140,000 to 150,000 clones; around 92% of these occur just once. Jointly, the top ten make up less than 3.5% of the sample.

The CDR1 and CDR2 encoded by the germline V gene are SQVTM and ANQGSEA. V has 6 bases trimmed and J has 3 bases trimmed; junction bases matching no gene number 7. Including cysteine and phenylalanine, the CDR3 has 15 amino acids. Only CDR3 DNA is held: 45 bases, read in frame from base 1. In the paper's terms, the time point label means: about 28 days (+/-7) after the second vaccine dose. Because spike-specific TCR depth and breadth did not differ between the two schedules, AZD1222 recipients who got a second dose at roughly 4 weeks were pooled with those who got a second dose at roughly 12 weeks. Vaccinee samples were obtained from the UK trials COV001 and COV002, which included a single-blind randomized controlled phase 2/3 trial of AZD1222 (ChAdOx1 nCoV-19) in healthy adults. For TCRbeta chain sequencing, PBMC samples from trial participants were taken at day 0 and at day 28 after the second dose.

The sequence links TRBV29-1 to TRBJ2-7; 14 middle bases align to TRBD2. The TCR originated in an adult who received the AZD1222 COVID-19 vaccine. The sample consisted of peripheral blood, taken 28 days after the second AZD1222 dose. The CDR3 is CSVDGLAGGDYEQYF. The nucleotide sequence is TGCAGCGTCGATGGACTAGCGGGAGGAGACTACGAGCAGTACTTC.